This T cell receptor beta chain came from a study of CD8+ T cells in alopecia areata. CDR1 and CDR2 from the germline V gene are SEHNR and FQNEAQ (reference sequence). V lost 3 bases and J lost 6, with 7 bases in between. The length of the CDR3 is 12 residues. cDNA reverse transcribed from extracted RNA served as the sequencing template. Using immunoSEQ multiplex PCR, the repertoire was profiled, and TCRdb retains in-frame clones only, with some absent. Of under 200,000 clones in the sample, 55% to 75% were seen once. Treatment of the sample: oral pan-JAK inhibitor, 5-10 mg twice daily. The sequence derives from a human donor with alopecia areata. The sample consisted of CD4+ T cells sorted from blood, taken at week 24, from a patient treated with tofacitinib. The chain recombines TRBV7-9 with TRBJ2-3; D gene uncertain. The CDR3 loop is CASSFQADTQYF. CDR3 DNA sequence: TGTGCCAGCAGCTTTCAAGCGGATACGCAGTATTTT.